These T cell receptor beta chains were read from a single sample in a study of blood T cell repertoires in COVID-19. The method was immunoSEQ multiplex PCR; TCRdb's version includes in-frame clones alone and lacks a portion of them. The sample records 280,000 or so clones, approximately 85% being singletons. The material sequenced was peripheral blood. These receptors were taken from a human donor in a cohort sampled during active COVID-19. The CDR3 runs from the conserved cysteine through the conserved F or W. D genes are given only for firm matches. For some rows the clone size is stated as once, few or many, or as a class when expanded; others skip it.

j_gene: TRBJ2-1
d_gene: TRBD1
abundance: .
v_gene: TRBV14
CDR3nt: TGTGCCAGCAGTCCGACAGGGCTCCCCTACAATGAGCAGTTCTTC
CDR3aa: CASSPTGLPYNEQFF

j_gene: TRBJ1-5
d_gene: .
abundance: .
v_gene: TRBV2
CDR3nt: TGTGCCAGCAGTGAACGGGGGGGTAGGAGTCAGCCCCAGCATTTT
CDR3aa: CASSERGGRSQPQHF

j_gene: TRBJ2-5
d_gene: .
abundance: once
v_gene: TRBV5-4
CDR3nt: TGTGCCAGCAGCTTGGGGGGCGCTCGGCCGGAGACCCAGTACTTC
CDR3aa: CASSLGGARPETQYF

j_gene: TRBJ2-1
d_gene: .
abundance: few
v_gene: TRBV12-2
CDR3nt: TGTGCAAGTCGCTTATTACAGGAAACTGAGCAGTTCTTC
CDR3aa: CASRLLQETEQFF

j_gene: TRBJ2-7
d_gene: TRBD2
abundance: .
v_gene: TRBV7-2
CDR3nt: TGTGCCAGCAGCTTAGGGGCGGGAGCCCCCTACGAGCAGTACTTC
CDR3aa: CASSLGAGAPYEQYF

j_gene: TRBJ2-1
d_gene: TRBD2
abundance: .
v_gene: TRBV9
CDR3nt: TGTGCCAGCAGCGTAGAACCGGGAGGGCCTTGGGATGAGCAGTTCTTC
CDR3aa: CASSVEPGGPWDEQFF

j_gene: TRBJ2-5
d_gene: TRBD2
abundance: .
v_gene: TRBV27
CDR3nt: TGTGCCAGCGGGACTAGCGGGAGGGTGGTGGATGGGGCTCTGGAGACCCAGTACTTC
CDR3aa: CASGTSGRVVDGALETQYF

j_gene: TRBJ2-3
d_gene: .
abundance: .
v_gene: TRBV29-1
CDR3nt: TGCAGCGTTGAAGTAGGGGGCACAGATACGCAGTATTTT
CDR3aa: CSVEVGGTDTQYF

j_gene: TRBJ2-3
d_gene: TRBD1
abundance: once
v_gene: TRBV15
CDR3nt: TGTGCCACCAGCAACGACAGGGTTCGGACGCAGTATTTT
CDR3aa: CATSNDRVRTQYF

j_gene: TRBJ2-2
d_gene: .
abundance: once
v_gene: TRBV18
CDR3nt: TGTGCCAGCTCACCTCGGGTATCGAACACCGGGGAGCTGTTTTTT
CDR3aa: CASSPRVSNTGELFF

j_gene: TRBJ1-1
d_gene: .
abundance: .
v_gene: TRBV7-8
CDR3nt: TGTGCCAGCAGCCCCTCACGGGGGAGGAACACTGAAGCTTTCTTT
CDR3aa: CASSPSRGRNTEAFF

j_gene: TRBJ2-1
d_gene: .
abundance: .
v_gene: TRBV3-1/TRBV3-2
CDR3nt: TGTGCCAGCAGCCAAGGCTTAGGCTTAGCGAGAGGAGGCAATGAGCAGTTCTTC
CDR3aa: CASSQGLGLARGGNEQFF

j_gene: TRBJ2-1
d_gene: TRBD2
abundance: once
v_gene: TRBV5-1
CDR3nt: TGCGCCAGCAGCTCTAGCGGGAGGGCCGAGAATGAGCAGTTCTTC
CDR3aa: CASSSSGRAENEQFF

j_gene: TRBJ2-2
d_gene: .
abundance: .
v_gene: TRBV11-2
CDR3nt: TGTGCCAGCAGCTCCCCGGGGAGCGGGGAGCTGTTTTTT
CDR3aa: CASSSPGSGELFF

j_gene: TRBJ2-7
d_gene: TRBD1
abundance: .
v_gene: TRBV5-1
CDR3nt: TGCGCCAGCAGCCCTTCGACAGGGAACCCCACCTACGAGCAGTACTTC
CDR3aa: CASSPSTGNPTYEQYF

j_gene: TRBJ2-7
d_gene: .
abundance: .
v_gene: TRBV9
CDR3nt: TGTGCCAGCAGCGCGGTGGGGAGCTTCGGGGAGCAGTACTTC
CDR3aa: CASSAVGSFGEQYF

j_gene: TRBJ1-1
d_gene: .
abundance: .
v_gene: TRBV13
CDR3nt: TGTGCCAGCAGCTCCGAAATAGGGGGGGACCTGAACACTGAAGCTTTCTTT
CDR3aa: CASSSEIGGDLNTEAFF

j_gene: TRBJ2-5
d_gene: .
abundance: .
v_gene: TRBV7-9
CDR3nt: TGTGCCAGCAGCCGTCTTTGGGTAGCGGAGGGCTGGTACTTC
CDR3aa: CASSRLWVAEGWYF

j_gene: TRBJ1-2
d_gene: TRBD1
abundance: .
v_gene: TRBV19
CDR3nt: TGTGCCAGTACCGCCCTGGACAGGGTCTATGGCTACACCTTC
CDR3aa: CASTALDRVYGYTF

j_gene: TRBJ2-7
d_gene: TRBD2
abundance: .
v_gene: TRBV7-8
CDR3nt: TGTGCCAGCAGCTTCTCGGGGGGGGCCTACGAGCAGTACTTC
CDR3aa: CASSFSGGAYEQYF

j_gene: TRBJ1-6
d_gene: .
abundance: .
v_gene: TRBV4-1
CDR3nt: TGCGCCAGCGGAGACAGGCTTGGGTATGGGTCGCCCCTCCACTTT
CDR3aa: CASGDRLGYGSPLHF

j_gene: TRBJ2-7
d_gene: .
abundance: .
v_gene: TRBV20-1
CDR3nt: TGCAGTGCTAGGGGCAGTTTCGAGCAGTACTTC
CDR3aa: CSARGSFEQYF

j_gene: TRBJ2-7
d_gene: TRBD1
abundance: .
v_gene: TRBV7-2
CDR3nt: TGTGCCAGCAGCCAGGTGACAGGGGTCCTCTACGAGCAGTACTTC
CDR3aa: CASSQVTGVLYEQYF

j_gene: TRBJ2-2
d_gene: TRBD2
abundance: .
v_gene: TRBV5-6
CDR3nt: TGTGCCAGCACTTTAGCGGGAGGGACCGGGGAGCTGTTTTTT
CDR3aa: CASTLAGGTGELFF

j_gene: TRBJ1-2
d_gene: .
abundance: .
v_gene: TRBV3-1/TRBV3-2
CDR3nt: TGTGCCAGCAGCCAAGAGGGCATCTATGGCTACACCTTC
CDR3aa: CASSQEGIYGYTF